This T cell receptor (beta chain) derives from a study of blood T cell repertoires in COVID-19. Study summary: T cells, B-cell-depleted T cells, or PBMCs provided the cDNA or gDNA that served as material.

V shed 5 bases and J 6 bases; nucleotides not matched to a gene: 0. Germline V gene lookup returns CDR1 LNHDA and CDR2 SQIVND (reference sequence). CDR3 length equals 12 residues. Authors' data handling: Amplification of reference gene primers provided the estimated nucleated cell counts. Profiled with immunoSEQ multiplex PCR; TCRdb holds only in-frame clones, not every one. Clone size and the V and J calls come from that table; the DNA yielded D and trimming. Of fewer than 350,000 clones in the sample, approximately 90% were seen once. The clonotype originates from a woman aged 40-49 years who had recovered from COVID-19. The chain is built from TRBV19 and TRBJ2-7, with 11 bases aligning to TRBD1. Material: PBMCs or T cells enriched from blood (not recorded which). The CDR3 DNA reads as TGTGCCAGTAGTGGGACAGGGGGCGAGCAGTACTTC. Amino acid sequence: CASSGTGGEQYF.